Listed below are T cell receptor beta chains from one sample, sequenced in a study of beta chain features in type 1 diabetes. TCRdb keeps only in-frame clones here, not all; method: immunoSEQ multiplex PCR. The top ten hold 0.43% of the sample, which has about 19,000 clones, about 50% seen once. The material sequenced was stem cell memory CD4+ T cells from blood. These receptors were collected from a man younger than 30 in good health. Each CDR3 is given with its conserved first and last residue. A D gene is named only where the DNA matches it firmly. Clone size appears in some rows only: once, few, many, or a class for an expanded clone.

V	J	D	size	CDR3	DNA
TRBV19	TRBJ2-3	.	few	CASSSLRVGRGRTSTDTQYF	TGTGCCAGTAGTTCCCTCCGGGTAGGCAGGGGTCGGACTAGCACAGATACGCAGTATTTT
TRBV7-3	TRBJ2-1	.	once	CASSSGLQQFF	TGTGCCAGCAGCTCAGGGTTACAGCAGTTCTTC
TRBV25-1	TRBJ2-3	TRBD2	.	CASSALGAGDTDTQYF	TGTGCCAGCAGTGCCCTAGGAGCGGGAGACACAGATACGCAGTATTTT
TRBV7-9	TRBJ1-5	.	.	CASSLGTGSNQPQHF	TGTGCCAGCAGCTTAGGGACGGGGAGCAATCAGCCCCAGCATTTT
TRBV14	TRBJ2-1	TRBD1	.	CASSHRTGGSYNEQFF	TGTGCCAGCAGCCACCGGACAGGGGGCTCCTACAATGAGCAGTTCTTC
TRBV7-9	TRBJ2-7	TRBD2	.	CASSSRKLGLASSEQYF	TGTGCCAGCAGCTCACGGAAACTGGGACTAGCGTCATCCGAGCAGTACTTC
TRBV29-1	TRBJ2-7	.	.	CSVLDLGTYEQYF	TGCAGCGTTTTGGACTTGGGGACCTACGAGCAGTACTTC
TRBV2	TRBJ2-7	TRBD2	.	CASRDVGGSNEQYF	TGTGCCAGCAGGGATGTGGGAGGGAGTAACGAGCAGTACTTC
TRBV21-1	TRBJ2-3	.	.	CASSPRTGSDTQYF	TGTGCCAGCAGCCCCCGCACAGGGTCCGATACGCAGTATTTT
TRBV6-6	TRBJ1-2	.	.	CASSYSVSGRGNGYTF	TGTGCCAGCAGTTACTCGGTATCCGGGAGAGGAAATGGCTACACCTTC
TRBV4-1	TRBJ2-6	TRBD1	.	CASSHPPGQGARGANVLTF	TGCGCCAGCAGCCACCCCCCAGGGCAGGGGGCGCGTGGGGCCAACGTCCTGACTTTC
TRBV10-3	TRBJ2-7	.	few	CAISETRDSYEQYF	TGTGCCATCAGTGAGACCCGGGACTCCTACGAGCAGTACTTC
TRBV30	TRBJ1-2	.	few	CAWSVDSNYGYTF	TGTGCCTGGAGTGTAGACAGCAACTATGGCTACACCTTC
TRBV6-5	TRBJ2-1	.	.	CASSRTQDTYNEQFF	TGTGCCAGCAGCCGAACCCAGGACACCTACAATGAGCAGTTCTTC
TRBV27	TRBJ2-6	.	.	CASSLESGANVLTF	TGTGCCAGCAGTTTAGAGTCTGGGGCCAACGTCCTGACTTTC
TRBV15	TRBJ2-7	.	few	CATSAQRSTYEQYF	TGTGCCACCAGCGCTCAACGGAGCACCTACGAGCAGTACTTC
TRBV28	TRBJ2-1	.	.	CASSYDFYNEQFF	TGTGCCAGCAGCTACGACTTCTACAATGAGCAGTTCTTC
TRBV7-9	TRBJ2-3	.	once	CASSSVSPDTQYF	TGTGCCAGCAGCTCCGTCTCCCCCGATACGCAGTATTTT
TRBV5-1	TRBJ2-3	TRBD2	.	CASSHLTSGSRIDTQYF	TGCGCCAGCAGCCATCTAACTAGCGGGAGCCGGATAGATACGCAGTATTTT
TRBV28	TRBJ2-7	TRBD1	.	CASSLYLLDRGFYEQYF	TGTGCCAGCAGTTTATACCTACTCGACAGGGGGTTCTACGAGCAGTACTTC
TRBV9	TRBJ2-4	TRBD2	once	CASSEGLAGFVNIQYF	TGTGCCAGCAGCGAGGGACTAGCGGGGTTTGTAAACATTCAGTACTTC
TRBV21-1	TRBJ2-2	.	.	CASSEGGSGTGELFF	TGTGCCAGCAGCGAGGGCGGGAGCGGCACCGGGGAGCTGTTTTTT
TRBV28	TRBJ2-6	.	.	CARQEGANVLTF	TGTGCCAGGCAGGAAGGGGCCAACGTCCTGACTTTC
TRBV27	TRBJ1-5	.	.	CATSLQGYNQPQHF	TGTGCCACTTCGCTACAGGGTTACAATCAGCCCCAGCATTTT
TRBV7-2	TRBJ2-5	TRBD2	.	CASSLVLAEETQYF	TGTGCCAGCAGCTTAGTGCTAGCGGAAGAGACCCAGTACTTC
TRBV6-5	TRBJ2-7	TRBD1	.	CASSYPTGGEQYF	TGTGCCAGCAGTTACCCGACAGGGGGCGAGCAGTACTTC
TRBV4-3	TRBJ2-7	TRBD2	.	CASSTQLTSGHSYEQYF	TGCGCCAGCAGCACGCAGTTAACTAGCGGCCATTCCTACGAGCAGTACTTC
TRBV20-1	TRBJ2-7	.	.	CSATLSYEQYF	TGCAGTGCTACCCTCTCCTACGAGCAGTACTTC
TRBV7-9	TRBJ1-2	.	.	CASSLPQQTGSNTF	TGTGCCAGCAGCTTACCACAGCAGACAGGTTCGAACACCTTC
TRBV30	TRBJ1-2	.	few	CAWSVGTNYGYTF	TGTGCCTGGAGTGTAGGGACAAACTATGGCTACACCTTC
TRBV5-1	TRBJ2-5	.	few	CASSSPWGGRETQYF	TGCGCCAGCAGCTCCCCCTGGGGGGGGCGAGAGACCCAGTACTTC
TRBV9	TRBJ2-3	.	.	CASSVGPTRGRAGDTQYF	TGTGCCAGCAGCGTAGGACCGACAAGGGGGAGAGCAGGGGATACGCAGTATTTT
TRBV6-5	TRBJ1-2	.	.	CASSYMEEYGYTF	TGTGCCAGCAGTTACATGGAGGAATATGGCTACACCTTC
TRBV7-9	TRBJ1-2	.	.	CASSLKGGDGYTF	TGTGCCAGCAGCTTAAAAGGAGGTGATGGCTACACCTTC
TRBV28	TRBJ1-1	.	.	CASSLGPGVGTEAFF	TGTGCCAGCAGTTTAGGTCCCGGGGTGGGCACTGAAGCTTTCTTT
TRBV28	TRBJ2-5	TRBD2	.	CASSFWRGRETQYF	TGTGCCAGCAGTTTCTGGCGCGGGAGAGAGACCCAGTACTTC
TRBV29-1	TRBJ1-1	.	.	CSVLPQGTEAFF	TGCAGCGTTCTCCCTCAGGGGACTGAAGCTTTCTTT
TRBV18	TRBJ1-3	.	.	CASSPQAGSGNTIYF	TGTGCCAGCTCACCACAGGCAGGGTCTGGAAACACCATATATTTT
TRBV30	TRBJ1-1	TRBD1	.	CAWSLTTGFTEAFF	TGTGCCTGGAGTTTAACGACAGGGTTTACTGAAGCTTTCTTT
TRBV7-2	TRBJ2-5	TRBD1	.	CASSSQGQAETQYF	TGTGCCAGCAGCTCCCAAGGACAGGCGGAGACCCAGTACTTC
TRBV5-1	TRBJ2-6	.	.	CASYMGSSGANVLTF	TGCGCCAGCTATATGGGGAGCTCTGGGGCCAACGTCCTGACTTTC